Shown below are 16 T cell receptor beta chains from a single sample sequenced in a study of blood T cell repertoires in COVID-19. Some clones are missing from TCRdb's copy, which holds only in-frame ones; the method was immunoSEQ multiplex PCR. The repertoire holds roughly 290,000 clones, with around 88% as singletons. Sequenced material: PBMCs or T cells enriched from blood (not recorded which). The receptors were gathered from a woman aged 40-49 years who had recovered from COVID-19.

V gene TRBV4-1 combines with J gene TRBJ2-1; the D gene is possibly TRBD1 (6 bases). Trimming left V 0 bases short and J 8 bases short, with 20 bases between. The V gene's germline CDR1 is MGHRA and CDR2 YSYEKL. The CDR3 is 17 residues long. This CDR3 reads CASSQDPNPSQGHEQFF. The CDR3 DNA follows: TGCGCCAGCAGCCAAGATCCGAACCCAAGCCAGGGGCATGAGCAGTTCTTC.

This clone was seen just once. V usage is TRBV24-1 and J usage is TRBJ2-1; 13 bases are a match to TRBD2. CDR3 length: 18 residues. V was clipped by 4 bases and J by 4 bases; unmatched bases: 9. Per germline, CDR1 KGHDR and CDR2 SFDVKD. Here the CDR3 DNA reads TGTGCCACCAGTGACCCTGGGACTAGCGGGACATTATACAATGAGCAGTTCTTC. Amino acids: CATSDPGTSGTLYNEQFF.

DNA of the CDR3: TGTGCCAGCATTTTGAGTACCGCGGGACTATCCACTGAGAGTGAGCAGTTCTTC. It codes for CASILSTAGLSTESEQFF. The chain recombines TRBV28 with TRBJ2-1, with 7 bases matching TRBD2. Germline V gene data show CDR1 as MDHEN and CDR2 as SYDVKM. V lost 7 bases and J lost 9; bases outside the gene matches: 24. The CDR3 has 18 residues.

The CDR3 reads CASRPPGSSGYEQYF. CDR3 DNA sequence: TGTGCCAGCAGACCCCCAGGATCTAGCGGCTACGAGCAGTACTTC. V and J are TRBV6-5 and TRBJ2-7; 7 nucleotides agree with TRBD2. CDR3 length: 15 residues. Germline lookup yields CDR1 MNHEY and CDR2 SVGAGI. After removal of 6 bases from V and 3 bases from J, the junction contained 11 bases not matched to a gene.

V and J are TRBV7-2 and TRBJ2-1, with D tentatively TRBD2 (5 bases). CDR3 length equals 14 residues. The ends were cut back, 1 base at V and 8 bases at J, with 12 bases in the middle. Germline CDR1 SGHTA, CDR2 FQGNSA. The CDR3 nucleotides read TGTGCCAGCAGCTTAGTACGGCGGGCAGATGAGCAGTTCTTC. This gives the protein CASSLVRRADEQFF.

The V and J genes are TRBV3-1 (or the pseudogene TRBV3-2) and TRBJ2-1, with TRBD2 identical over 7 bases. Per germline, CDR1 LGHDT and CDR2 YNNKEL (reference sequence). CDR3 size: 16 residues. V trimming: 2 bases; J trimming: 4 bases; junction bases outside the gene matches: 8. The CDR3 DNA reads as TGTGCCAGCAGCCAATCGAGCGGGAAGCTGTACAATGAGCAGTTCTTC. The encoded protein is CASSQSSGKLYNEQFF.

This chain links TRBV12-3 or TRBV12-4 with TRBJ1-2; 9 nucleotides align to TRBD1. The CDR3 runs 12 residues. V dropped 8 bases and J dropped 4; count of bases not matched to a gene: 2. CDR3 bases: TGTGCCAGCGGGACAGGGCTCTATGGCTACACCTTC. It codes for CASGTGLYGYTF.

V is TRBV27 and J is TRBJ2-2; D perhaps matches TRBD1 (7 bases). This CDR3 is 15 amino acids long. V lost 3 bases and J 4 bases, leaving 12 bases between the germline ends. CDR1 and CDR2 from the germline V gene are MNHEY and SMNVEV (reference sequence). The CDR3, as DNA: TGTGCCAGCAGTTTTTCCCAGGGGGGCACCGGGGAGCTGTTTTTT. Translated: CASSFSQGGTGELFF.

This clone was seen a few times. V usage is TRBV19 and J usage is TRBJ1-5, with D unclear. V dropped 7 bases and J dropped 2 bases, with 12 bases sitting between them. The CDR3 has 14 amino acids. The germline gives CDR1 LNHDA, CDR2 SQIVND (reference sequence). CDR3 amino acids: CASTGTLRNQPQHF. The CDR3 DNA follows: TGTGCCAGTACGGGTACTCTACGCAATCAGCCCCAGCATTTT. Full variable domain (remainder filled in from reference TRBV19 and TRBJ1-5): DGGITQSPKYLFRKEGQNVTLSCEQNLNHDAMYWYRQDPGQGLRLIYYSQIVNDFQKGDIAEGYSVSREKKESFPLTVTSAQKNPTAFYLCASTGTLRNQPQHFGDGTRLSIL.

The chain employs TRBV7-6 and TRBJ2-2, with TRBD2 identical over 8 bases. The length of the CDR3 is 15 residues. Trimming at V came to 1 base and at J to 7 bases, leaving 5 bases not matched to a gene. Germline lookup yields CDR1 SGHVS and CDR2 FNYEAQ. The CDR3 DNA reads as TGTGCCAGCAGCTTAGACCTAGCGGGTCGCGGGGAGCTGTTTTTT. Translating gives CASSLDLAGRGELFF. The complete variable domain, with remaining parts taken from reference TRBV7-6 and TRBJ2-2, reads GAGVSQSPRYKVTKRGQDVALRCDPISGHVSLYWYRQALGQGPEFLTYFNYEAQQDKSGLPNDRFSAERPEGSISTLTIQRTEQRDSAMYRCASSLDLAGRGELFFGEGSRLTVL.

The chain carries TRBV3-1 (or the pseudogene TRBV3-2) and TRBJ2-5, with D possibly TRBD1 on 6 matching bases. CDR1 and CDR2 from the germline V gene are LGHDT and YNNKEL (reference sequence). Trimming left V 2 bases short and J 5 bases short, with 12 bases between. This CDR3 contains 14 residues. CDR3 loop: CASSQLQGSETQYF. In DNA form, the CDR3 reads TGTGCCAGCAGCCAACTGCAGGGGTCCGAGACCCAGTACTTC.

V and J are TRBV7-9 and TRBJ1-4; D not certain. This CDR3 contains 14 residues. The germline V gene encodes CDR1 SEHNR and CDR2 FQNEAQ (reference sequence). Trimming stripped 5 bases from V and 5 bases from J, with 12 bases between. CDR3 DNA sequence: TGTGCCAGCAGCGACACAGTAAGGAATGAAAAACTGTTTTTT. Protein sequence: CASSDTVRNEKLFF.

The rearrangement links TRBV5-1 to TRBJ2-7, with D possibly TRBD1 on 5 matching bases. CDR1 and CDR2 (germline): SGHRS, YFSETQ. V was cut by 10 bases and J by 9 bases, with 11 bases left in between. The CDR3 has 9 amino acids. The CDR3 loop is CAPPQGQYF. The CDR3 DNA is TGCGCCCCCCCGCAGGGGCAGTACTTC.

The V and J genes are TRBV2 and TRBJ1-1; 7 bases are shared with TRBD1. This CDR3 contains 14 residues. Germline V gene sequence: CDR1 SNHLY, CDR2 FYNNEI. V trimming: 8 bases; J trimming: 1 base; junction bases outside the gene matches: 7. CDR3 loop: CASGPNRGNTEAFF. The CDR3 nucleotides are TGTGCCAGCGGGCCGAACAGGGGGAACACTGAAGCTTTCTTT.

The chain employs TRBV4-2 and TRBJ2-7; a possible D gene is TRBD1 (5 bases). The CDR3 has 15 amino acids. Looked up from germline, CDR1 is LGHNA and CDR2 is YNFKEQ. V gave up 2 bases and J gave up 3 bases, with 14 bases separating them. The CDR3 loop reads CASSQRSGLYYEQYF. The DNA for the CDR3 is TGTGCCAGCAGCCAAAGGTCAGGGTTATACTACGAGCAGTACTTC.

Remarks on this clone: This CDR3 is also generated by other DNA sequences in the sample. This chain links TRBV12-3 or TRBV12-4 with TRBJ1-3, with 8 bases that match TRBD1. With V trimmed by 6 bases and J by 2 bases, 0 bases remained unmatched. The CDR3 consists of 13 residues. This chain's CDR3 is CASRQGAGNTIYF. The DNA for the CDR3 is TGTGCCAGCAGACAGGGGGCTGGAAACACCATATATTTT.